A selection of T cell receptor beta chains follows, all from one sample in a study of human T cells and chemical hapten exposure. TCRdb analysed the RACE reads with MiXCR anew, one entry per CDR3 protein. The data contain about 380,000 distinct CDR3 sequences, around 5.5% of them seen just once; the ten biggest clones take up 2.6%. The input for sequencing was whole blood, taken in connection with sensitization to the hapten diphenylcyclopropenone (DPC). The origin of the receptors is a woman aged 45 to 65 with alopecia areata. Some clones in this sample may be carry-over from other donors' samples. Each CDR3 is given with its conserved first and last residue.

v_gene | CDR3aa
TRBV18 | CASSPPGGVANYGYTF
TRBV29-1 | CSVKGSNTEAFF
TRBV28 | CASSQGQGANTEAFF
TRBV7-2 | CASSSRLAGGGDTQYF
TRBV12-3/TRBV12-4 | CASSPGHNQPQHF
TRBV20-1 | CSARGRDSREQYF
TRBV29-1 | CSVEDRGSSYEQYF
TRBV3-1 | CASTPGTGAYEQYF
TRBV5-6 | CASSLGRGGETQYF
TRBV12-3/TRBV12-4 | CASRFGTDISYEQYF
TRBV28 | CASSFEGTLSGNTIYF
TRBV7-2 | CASSGLATEQFF
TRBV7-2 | CASIGLFQETQYF
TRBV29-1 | CSVEGAGELFF
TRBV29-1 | CSGRFTDTQYF
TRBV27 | CASSVLLGNTEAFF
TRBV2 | CASSEVDRANSPLHF
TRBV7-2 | CASSLDSGRQETQYF
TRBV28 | CASSPLAGESGYTF
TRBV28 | CASRLDLTGSNQPQHF
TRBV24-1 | CATSDRTGSNYGYTF
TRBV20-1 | CSAFLGTEAFF
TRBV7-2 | CASSLTSGGGQVTDTQYF
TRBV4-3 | CASSQGPPTSGISADTQYF
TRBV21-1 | CASNSDRGELGPYTF
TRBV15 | CATSRDPGDDGYTF
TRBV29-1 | CSASEGARGSGYTF
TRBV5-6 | CASSYGTGLSQPQHF
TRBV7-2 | CASSFGTSGRGADTQYF
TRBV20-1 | CSASDRGFSYEQYF
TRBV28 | CASSSQGSGNTIYF
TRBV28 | CASSPTWGTEQYF
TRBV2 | CASRFLTTVLGYTF
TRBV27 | CASSPLQATNSPLHF
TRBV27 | CASSPPDRNYGYTF
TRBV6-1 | CASSEGGLGAFF
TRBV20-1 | CSALTSGSGVSYNEQFF
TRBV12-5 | CASGWGKGAFTDTQYF
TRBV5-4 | CASSPKQGAPTEAFF
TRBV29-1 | CSVEGGGGYEQYF
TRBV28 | CASSALNPYEQYF
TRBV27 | CAIASGGSYNEQFF
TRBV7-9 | CASSLSSGTTDTQYF